The next 9 T cell receptor beta chains were all read from a single sample in a study of blood T cells in healthy people across ages. A J-beta primer mix and a sample-barcoded 5' primer were used in a second PCR of about 7 to 11 cycles. One entry per CDR3 protein, called by TCRdb with MiXCR from the 5' RACE reads. The data contain hundreds of thousands of distinct CDR3 sequences, nearly 60% of them seen just once; the ten biggest clones take up around 20%. Sequenced input: blood. Every receptor here comes from a young man in good health.

This clonotype was observed a handful of times. The J gene is TRBJ2-5, the V gene TRBV5-1, with D maybe TRBD1 (5 bases). The CDR3 loop spans 14 amino acids. Germline CDR1 and CDR2: SGHRS and YFSETQ. V was pared by 1 base and J by 2 bases, with 9 bases between. CDR3 amino acids: CASSLKTAQETQYF. CDR3 bases: TGCGCCAGCAGCTTGAAGACAGCTCAAGAGACCCAGTACTTC.

The chain links TRBV28 to TRBJ2-1; TRBD2 matches 7 bases. J lost 3 bases, V lost 6 bases, and 8 bases had no gene match. The germline V gene encodes CDR1 MDHEN and CDR2 SYDVKM. The CDR3 length is 15 residues. The DNA for the CDR3 is TGTGCCAGCAGCTCCCAGCGGGGAGGCTACAATGAGCAGTTCTTC. Its protein product is CASSSQRGGYNEQFF.

V gene TRBV5-5 combines with J gene TRBJ2-1; D remains ambiguous. The J call could be wrong; TRBJ2-7 is a better fit for the DNA end. The CDR3 is made up of 12 amino acids. Germline V gene sequence: CDR1 SGHKS, CDR2 YYEKEE (reference sequence). CDR3 DNA sequence: TGTGCCAGCAGCTTTACGTGGGACGAGCAGTACTTC. This translates into CASSFTWDEQYF.

This sequence joins TRBV27 and TRBJ2-1, with D perhaps matching TRBD1 (6 bases). The tail of the sequence fits TRBJ2-7 better, so the J call may be wrong. This CDR3 is 16 amino acids long. Per germline, CDR1 MNHEY and CDR2 SMNVEV (reference sequence). CDR3 sequence: CASSLLAGATYNEQYF. CDR3 in DNA: TGTGCCAGCAGTTTATTGGCAGGGGCCACCTACAATGAGCAGTACTTC.

This clonotype was seen only a few times. The rearrangement links TRBV29-1 to TRBJ2-3; D uncertain. The CDR3 runs to 13 residues. V lost 3 bases to trimming and J lost 7 bases, with 14 bases between them. The germline gives CDR1 SQVTM, CDR2 ANQGSEA. The CDR3 DNA follows: TGCAGCGTTGAGACCGTCAATAATAATACGCAGTATTTT. Translated: CSVETVNNNTQYF.

V is TRBV2 and J is TRBJ2-7; D gene uncertain. Germline assignment: CDR1 SNHLY and CDR2 FYNNEI. The length of the CDR3 is 15 residues. Trimming shortened V by 4 bases and J by 1 base, and 14 bases separated the two germline ends. CDR3 DNA sequence: TGTGCCAGCAGTGTAGGTACGGGTAGGTCCTACGAGCAGTACTTC. Translated, it gives CASSVGTGRSYEQYF.

V usage is TRBV9 and J usage is TRBJ2-1; 12 bases agree with TRBD2. The V gene end was trimmed by 0 bases and the J gene end by 8 bases; junction bases not matched to a gene: 3. Germline V gives CDR1 SGDLS, CDR2 YYNGEE. The CDR3 runs 15 residues. The CDR3 loop reads CASSVEGLAGDEQFF. CDR3 DNA: TGTGCCAGCAGCGTAGAGGGACTAGCGGGCGATGAGCAGTTCTTC.

The table lists this clonotype with a count of one. J is TRBJ2-1 and V is TRBV2, with 7 positions matching TRBD1. The CDR3 contains 13 residues. Germline CDR1 and CDR2: SNHLY and FYNNEI. V lost 8 bases and J lost 8; bases outside the gene matches: 9. Here the CDR3 reads CASSPGGLDEQFF. Here the CDR3 DNA reads TGTGCCAGCTCCCCAGGGGGTCTCGATGAGCAGTTCTTC.

The chain recombines TRBV4-1 with TRBJ1-5; the D is unclear. CDR3 length: 13 residues. The V end was cut by 0 bases, the J end by 5 bases, with 5 bases between. Per the germline V gene, CDR1 is MGHRA and CDR2 is YSYEKL. The CDR3 DNA reads TGCGCCAGCAGCCAAGACTCGGATCAGCCCCAGCATTTT. Translating it yields CASSQDSDQPQHF.